This TCR beta chain was identified in a study of T-cell reconstitution after alpha-beta-depleted transplantation in children. General study findings and limits: Several hundred rapidly expanded clones from non-depleted graft cells reportedly supplied alpha-beta T cells about two months post-transplant. Newly generated T cells supplied most T-cell counts and diversity one year post-transplant. It was surviving recipient T cells and thymic progenitors that gave some patients high TCRbeta diversity at day 60.

TCRbeta library construction was performed incorporating unique molecular identifiers. TCRdb re-called the PCR reads through MiXCR, storing one row per CDR3 protein. The top ten hold over 25% of the sample, which has about 980,000 distinct CDR3 sequences, about 29% seen once. To note about this clonotype: Its specificity is unknown.

CDR1 MNHNS and CDR2 SASEGT come from the germline V gene. J lost 3 bases, V lost 8 bases, and 9 bases had no gene match. CDR3 size: 15 residues. The sequencing used PBMCs, mostly from graft donor cells, collected 360 days after TCRalphabeta/CD19-depleted stem cell transplant. V gene TRBV6-1 combines with J gene TRBJ2-1; TRBD2 agrees at 8 bases. The receptor's source is a boy in the first two years of life who had a stem cell transplant for SCID, so the T cells may come from the graft donor. The CDR3, as DNA: TGTGCCAGCGCCCCCGGGACTAGTCGCTACAATGAGCAGTTCTTC. Translated, it gives CASAPGTSRYNEQFF.